The T cell receptor beta chain under discussion was sequenced for a study of CD8+ T cells in alopecia areata. Study results and caveats: Relative to normal scalp, lesional scalp, especially alopecia totalis/universalis, showed higher clonality. Possibly because of HLA-related factors, TCR sharing was less clear across patients than in mice.

On this clone: The antigen is undetermined.

Germline V gene sequence: CDR1 SQVTM, CDR2 ANQGSEA. CDR3 size: 12 residues. V shed 6 bases and J shed 4 bases, with 10 bases lying between them. Sampling of alopecia areata patients yielded lesional scalp punch biopsies as well as peripheral blood. The researchers isolated CD4+ and CD8+ T cells from PBMCs by sorting. Following RNA extraction, reverse transcription yielded cDNA that acted as the sequencing template. The table came from immunoSEQ multiplex PCR; TCRdb's copy has only in-frame clones and leaves some out. This sample has 90,000 to 130,000 clones, with under 65% found just once. V is TRBV29-1 and J is TRBJ1-3; D unresolved. The receptor comes from a human donor with alopecia areata. Specimen: NKG2D-low CD8+ T cells sorted from blood. The CDR3 DNA sequence: TGCAGCGTACCGGACGGGGGAAACACCATATATTTT. Its protein product is CSVPDGGNTIYF.